These 16 T cell receptor beta chains were sequenced from one sample in a study of blood T cell repertoires in COVID-19. Sequenced by immunoSEQ multiplex PCR; TCRdb stores in-frame clones only, minus some. This table holds approximately 180,000 clones, more than 75% found once. The sequenced sample consisted of peripheral blood. The origin of the receptors is a person between 65 and 79 years old with COVID-19, enrolled during active disease.

The chain recombines TRBV28 with TRBJ1-2; 8 positions agree with TRBD1. The ends lost 5 bases at V and 5 bases at J; junction bases unmatched: 16. CDR3 size: 17 residues. Germline CDR1 and CDR2: MDHEN and SYDVKM. The CDR3 region is CASSTHPQGTGGYGYTF. Written as DNA, the CDR3 is TGTGCCAGCAGTACGCACCCTCAAGGGACAGGAGGTTATGGCTACACCTTC.

The chain combines TRBV5-1 with TRBJ1-3; D gene uncertain. CDR3 length: 16 residues. V lost 0 bases to trimming and J lost 0 bases, with 10 bases between them. Germline V gives CDR1 SGHRS, CDR2 YFSETQ. The DNA of the CDR3 is TGCGCCAGCAGCTTGGGCGTCATAAGCTCTGGAAACACCATATATTTT. Protein: CASSLGVISSGNTIYF.

CDR3 nucleotide sequence: TGTGCCAGCCATTTTTCAGGGGGGCATCAGCCCCAGCATTTT. Its protein product is CASHFSGGHQPQHF. The chain couples TRBV28 to TRBJ1-5; 7 positions match TRBD1. CDR1 and CDR2 (germline): MDHEN, SYDVKM. V lost 8 bases to trimming and J lost 5 bases; unmatched junction nucleotides: 9. The CDR3 spans 14 residues.

The V and J genes are TRBV30 and TRBJ2-7; a weak D match, TRBD2 (6 bases). Germline V gene lookup returns CDR1 GTSNPN and CDR2 SVGIG (reference sequence). V dropped 8 bases and J dropped 7 bases, with 24 bases sitting between them. This CDR3 comprises 14 residues. CDR3 region: CARTSRRGGKEQYF. CDR3 DNA sequence: TGTGCCCGGACCAGTAGGAGGGGCGGGAAGGAGCAGTACTTC.

The chain carries TRBV21-1 and TRBJ2-2; TRBD2 reflects the table's D call only, with no check against the DNA. TRBV21-1 is labeled a pseudogene. The CDR3 covers 14 residues. The CDR3, as DNA: TGTGCCAGCAGGACGGGACTGTTCACCGGGGAGCTGTTTTTT. This gives the protein CASRTGLFTGELFF.

This clone was found a few times. The V and J genes are TRBV19 and TRBJ2-3; 9 nucleotides match TRBD2. The germline gives CDR1 LNHDA, CDR2 SQIVND (reference sequence). This CDR3 spans 18 amino acids. Trimming removed 6 bases from V and 3 bases from J; junction bases left unmatched: 16. In DNA form, the CDR3 reads TGTGCCAGTAGCCTCAACTCCCTTAGCGGGGGTAGGACAGATACGCAGTATTTT. Protein: CASSLNSLSGGRTDTQYF.

This chain connects TRBV11-2 to TRBJ1-2; D might be TRBD1 (5 bases). The length of the CDR3 is 13 residues. Trimming took 1 base from V and 5 from J, leaving 8 bases between them. Germline CDR1 is SGHAT and CDR2 is FQNNGV. The CDR3 DNA follows: TGTGCCAGCAGCTTAGCGGGGGATTATGGCTACACCTTC. Protein product: CASSLAGDYGYTF.

The chain has TRBV19 and TRBJ2-7; 9 bases are shared with TRBD1. Germline loops: CDR1 LNHDA, CDR2 SQIVND (reference sequence). This CDR3 contains 14 residues. Trimming at V came to 4 bases and at J to 5 bases, leaving 6 bases not matched to a gene. CDR3 sequence reads: CASSKGQGFNEQYF. CDR3 nucleotide sequence: TGTGCCAGTAGTAAGGGACAGGGCTTCAACGAGCAGTACTTC.

The genes are TRBV4-2 and TRBJ2-2; 7 nucleotides match TRBD1. This CDR3 is built from 17 residues. Germline V gene sequence: CDR1 LGHNA, CDR2 YNFKEQ. Losses at the gene ends were 2 bases for V and 5 bases for J; bases not matched to a gene: 11. This CDR3 reads CASSQTTTGLGTGELFF. The DNA of the CDR3 is TGTGCCAGCAGCCAAACAACGACAGGGTTGGGGACCGGGGAGCTGTTTTTT.

The rearrangement links TRBV5-1 to TRBJ2-1; D may be TRBD1 (6 bases). Per the germline V gene, CDR1 is SGHRS and CDR2 is YFSETQ. V was cut by 5 bases and J by 9 bases, with 9 bases left in between. The CDR3 has 11 residues. CDR3 DNA sequence: TGCGCCAGCAGATGGGGGCGTGAGCAGTTCTTC. It codes for CASRWGREQFF.

The J gene is TRBJ2-1, the V gene TRBV24-1; 8 bases line up with TRBD2. There are 15 residues in the CDR3. CDR1 KGHDR and CDR2 SFDVKD come from the germline V gene. J lost 4 bases, V lost 5 bases, and 6 bases had no gene match. CDR3 in DNA: TGTGCCACCAGTGTGTCGAGCGGGAGATACAATGAGCAGTTCTTC. Translation gives CATSVSSGRYNEQFF.

V usage is TRBV7-2 and J usage is TRBJ1-2; D possibly corresponds to TRBD1 (5 bases). V was clipped by 2 bases and J by 5 bases, with 12 bases between them. The CDR3 loop spans 14 amino acids. From germline, CDR1 is SGHTA and CDR2 FQGNSA. The CDR3 DNA sequence: TGTGCCAGCAGCTTACGGTCAGGGATATATGGCTACACCTTC. Its translation: CASSLRSGIYGYTF.

This clone was seen once. The J gene is TRBJ2-7, the V gene TRBV4-2, with D perhaps matching TRBD1 (6 bases). The length of the CDR3 is 14 residues. Germline loops: CDR1 LGHNA, CDR2 YNFKEQ. With 6 bases removed from V and 2 bases from J, the gap between germline ends came to 14 bases. The CDR3 sequence is CASSLGAGTYEQYF. In nucleotides, the CDR3 is TGTGCCAGCAGTTTGGGGGCCGGGACCTACGAGCAGTACTTC.

This chain joins TRBV7-9 and TRBJ2-1; TRBD1 is a possible D gene (6 bases). The CDR3 loop spans 17 amino acids. V was shortened by 3 bases and J by 4 bases, with 19 bases between the two germline ends. Germline CDR1 is SEHNR and CDR2 is FQNEAQ (reference sequence). In DNA, the CDR3 is TGTGCCAGCAGCTTTGCGCAGAGGGGGTCGATTTACAATGAGCAGTTCTTC. This encodes CASSFAQRGSIYNEQFF.

This clone was seen a few times. Written as DNA, the CDR3 is TGTGCCAGCAGCCCAGGCCAACCCCCGGAGCAGTACTTC. Its protein is CASSPGQPPEQYF. The chain recombines TRBV27 with TRBJ2-7; D gene ambiguous. Trimming shortened V by 6 bases and J by 7 bases, and 16 bases separated the two germline ends. CDR1 is MNHEY and CDR2 is SMNVEV in the germline V gene (reference sequence). This CDR3 comprises 13 residues.

For the CDR3, the DNA is TGTGCCAGCAGCGCCGGAACCGGGACAGGGGAGTATTTT. It encodes CASSAGTGTGEYF. This rearrangement joins TRBV9 to TRBJ2-3; TRBD1 agrees at 10 bases. V lost 3 bases and J lost 13; bases outside the gene matches: 8. CDR1 and CDR2 (germline): SGDLS, YYNGEE. CDR3 length: 13 residues.